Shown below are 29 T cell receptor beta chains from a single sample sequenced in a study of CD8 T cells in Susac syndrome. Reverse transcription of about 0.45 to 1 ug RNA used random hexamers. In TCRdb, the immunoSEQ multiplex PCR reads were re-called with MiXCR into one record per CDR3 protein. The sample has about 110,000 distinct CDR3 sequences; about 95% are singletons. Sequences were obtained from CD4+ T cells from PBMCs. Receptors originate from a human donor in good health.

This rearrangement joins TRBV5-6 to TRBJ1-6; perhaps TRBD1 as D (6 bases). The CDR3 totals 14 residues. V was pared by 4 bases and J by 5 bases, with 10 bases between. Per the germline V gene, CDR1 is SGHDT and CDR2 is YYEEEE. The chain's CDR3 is CASSRTVHNSPLHF. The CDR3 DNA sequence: TGTGCCAGCAGCAGGACAGTCCATAATTCACCCCTCCACTTT.

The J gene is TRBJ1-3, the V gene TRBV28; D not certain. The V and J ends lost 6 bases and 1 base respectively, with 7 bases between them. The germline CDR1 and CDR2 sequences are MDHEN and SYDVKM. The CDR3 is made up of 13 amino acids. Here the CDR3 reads CASRDPSGNTIYF. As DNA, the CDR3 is TGTGCCAGCAGAGACCCTTCTGGAAACACCATATATTTT.

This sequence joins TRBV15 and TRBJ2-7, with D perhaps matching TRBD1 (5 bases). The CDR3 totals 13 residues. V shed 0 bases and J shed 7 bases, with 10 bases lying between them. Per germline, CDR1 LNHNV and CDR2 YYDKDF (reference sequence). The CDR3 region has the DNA TGTGCCACCAGCAGAGATGCGAAGGGGGAGCAGTACTTC. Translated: CATSRDAKGEQYF.

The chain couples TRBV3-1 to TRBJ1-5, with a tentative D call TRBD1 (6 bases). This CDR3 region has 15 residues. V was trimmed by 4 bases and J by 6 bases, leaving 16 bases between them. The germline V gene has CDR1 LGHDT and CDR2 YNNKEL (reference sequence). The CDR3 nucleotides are TGTGCCAGCAGCCCCGGGGCAGGGGCCGTTCAGCCCCAGCATTTT. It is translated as CASSPGAGAVQPQHF.

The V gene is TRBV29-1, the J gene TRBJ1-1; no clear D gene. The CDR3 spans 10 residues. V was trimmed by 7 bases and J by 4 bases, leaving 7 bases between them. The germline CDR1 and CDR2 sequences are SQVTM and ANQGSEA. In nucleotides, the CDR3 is TGCAGCGCGGGAGTCACTGAAGCTTTCTTT. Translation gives CSAGVTEAFF.

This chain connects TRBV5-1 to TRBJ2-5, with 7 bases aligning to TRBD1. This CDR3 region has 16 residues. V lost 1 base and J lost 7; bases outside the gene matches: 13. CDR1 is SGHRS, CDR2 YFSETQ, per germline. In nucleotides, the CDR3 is TGCGCCAGCAGCTTGCTCCCCGGGACAGCCGGCAGGACCCAGTACTTC. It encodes CASSLLPGTAGRTQYF.

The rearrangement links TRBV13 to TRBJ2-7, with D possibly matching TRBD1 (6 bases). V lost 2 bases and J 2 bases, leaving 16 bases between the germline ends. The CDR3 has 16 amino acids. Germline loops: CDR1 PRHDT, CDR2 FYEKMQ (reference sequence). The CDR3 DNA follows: TGTGCCAGCAGCTTAAGCCTCAGAGGGACACCCTACGAGCAGTACTTC. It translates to CASSLSLRGTPYEQYF.

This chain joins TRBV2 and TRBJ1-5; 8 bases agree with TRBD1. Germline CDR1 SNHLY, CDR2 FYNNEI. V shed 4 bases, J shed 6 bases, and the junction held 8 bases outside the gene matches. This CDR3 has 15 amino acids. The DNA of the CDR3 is TGTGCCAGCAGTGCCGAGGACAGGGTAGTTCAGCCCCAGCATTTT. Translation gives CASSAEDRVVQPQHF.

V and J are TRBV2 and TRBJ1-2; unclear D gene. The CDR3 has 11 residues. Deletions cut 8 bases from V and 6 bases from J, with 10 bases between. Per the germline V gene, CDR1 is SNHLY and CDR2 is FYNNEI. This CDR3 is CASRRQDGYTF. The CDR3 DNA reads TGTGCCAGCCGGCGGCAGGATGGCTACACCTTC. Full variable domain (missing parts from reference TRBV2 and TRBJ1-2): EPEVTQTPSHQVTQMGQEVILRCVPISNHLYFYWYRQILGQKVEFLVSFYNNEISEKSEIFDDQFSVERPDGSNFTLKIRSTKLEDSAMYFCASRRQDGYTFGSGTRLTVV.

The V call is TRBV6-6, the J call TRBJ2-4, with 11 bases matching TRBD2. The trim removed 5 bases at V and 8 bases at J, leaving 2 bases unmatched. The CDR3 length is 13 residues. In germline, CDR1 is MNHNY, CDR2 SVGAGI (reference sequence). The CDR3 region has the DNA TGTGCCAGCAGTACGACTAGCGGGGACATTCAGTACTTC. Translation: CASSTTSGDIQYF.

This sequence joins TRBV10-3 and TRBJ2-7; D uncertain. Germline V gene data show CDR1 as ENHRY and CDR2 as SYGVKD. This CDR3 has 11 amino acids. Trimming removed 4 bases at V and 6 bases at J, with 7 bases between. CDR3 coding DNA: TGTGCCATCAGTGCTCGGGCCGAGCAGTACTTC. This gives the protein CAISARAEQYF.

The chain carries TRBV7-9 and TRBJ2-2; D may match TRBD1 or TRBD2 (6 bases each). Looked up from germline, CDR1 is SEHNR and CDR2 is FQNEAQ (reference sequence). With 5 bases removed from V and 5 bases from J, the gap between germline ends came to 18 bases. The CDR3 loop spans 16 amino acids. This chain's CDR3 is CASSPGEQGWTGELFF. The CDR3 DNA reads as TGTGCCAGCAGCCCGGGGGAACAGGGTTGGACCGGGGAGCTGTTTTTT.

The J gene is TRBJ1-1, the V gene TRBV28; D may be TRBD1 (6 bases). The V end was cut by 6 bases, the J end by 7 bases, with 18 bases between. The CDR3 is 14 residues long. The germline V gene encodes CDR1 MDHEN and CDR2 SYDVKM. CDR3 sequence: CASRPGGARDEAFF. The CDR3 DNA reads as TGTGCCAGCAGACCCGGGGGCGCGAGGGATGAAGCTTTCTTT.

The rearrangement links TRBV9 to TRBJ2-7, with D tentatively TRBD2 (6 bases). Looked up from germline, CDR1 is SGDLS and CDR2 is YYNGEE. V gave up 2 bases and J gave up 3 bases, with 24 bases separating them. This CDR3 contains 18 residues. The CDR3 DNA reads TGTGCCAGCAGCGTGGCCTCGGGAGCTAGCCTGGGTGTCTACGAGCAGTACTTC. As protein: CASSVASGASLGVYEQYF.

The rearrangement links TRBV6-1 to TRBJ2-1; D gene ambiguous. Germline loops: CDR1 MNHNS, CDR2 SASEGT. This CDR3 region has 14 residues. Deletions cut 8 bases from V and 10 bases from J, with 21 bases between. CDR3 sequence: CASSLFPRQWEQFF. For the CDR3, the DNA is TGTGCCAGCTCCCTTTTCCCCCGACAATGGGAGCAGTTCTTC.

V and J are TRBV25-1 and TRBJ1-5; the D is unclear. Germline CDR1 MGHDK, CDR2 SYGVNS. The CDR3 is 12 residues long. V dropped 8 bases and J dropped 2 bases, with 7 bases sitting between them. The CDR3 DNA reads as TGTGCCAGCCGTCTTGGCAATCAGCCCCAGCATTTT. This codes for CASRLGNQPQHF.

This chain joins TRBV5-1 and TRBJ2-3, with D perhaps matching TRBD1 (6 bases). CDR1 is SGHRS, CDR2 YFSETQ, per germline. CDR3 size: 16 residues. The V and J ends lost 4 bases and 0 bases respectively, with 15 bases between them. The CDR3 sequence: CASSPRDIRSTDTQYF. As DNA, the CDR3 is TGCGCCAGCAGCCCCAGGGACATCCGGAGCACAGATACGCAGTATTTT.

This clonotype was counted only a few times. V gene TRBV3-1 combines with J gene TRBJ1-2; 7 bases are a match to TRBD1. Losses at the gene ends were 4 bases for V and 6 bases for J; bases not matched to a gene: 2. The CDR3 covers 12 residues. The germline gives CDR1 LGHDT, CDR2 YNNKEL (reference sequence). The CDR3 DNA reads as TGTGCCAGCAGCCGACAGGGAAATGGCTACACCTTC. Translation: CASSRQGNGYTF.

The CDR3 is CASRRTGNTEAFF. CDR3 nucleotides: TGTGCCAGCAGGCGGACAGGGAACACTGAAGCTTTCTTT. This rearrangement joins TRBV6-5 to TRBJ1-1, with TRBD1 identical over 7 bases. Germline V lookup: CDR1 MNHEY, CDR2 SVGAGI. CDR3 length: 13 amino acids. The V gene end was trimmed by 6 bases and the J gene end by 1 base; junction bases not matched to a gene: 2.

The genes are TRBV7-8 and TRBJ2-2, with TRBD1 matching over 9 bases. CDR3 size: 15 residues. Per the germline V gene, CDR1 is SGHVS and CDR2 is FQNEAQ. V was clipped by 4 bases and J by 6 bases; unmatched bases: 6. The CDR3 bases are TGTGCCAGCAGCTCTCACAGGGGGCAAGCCGGGGAGCTGTTTTTT. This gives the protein CASSSHRGQAGELFF.

The CDR3 sequence is CASSQDRKREGRDTQYF. CDR3 sequence (DNA): TGTGCCAGCAGCCAAGATCGTAAGCGGGAGGGCCGGGATACGCAGTATTTT. The chain joins TRBV3-1 to TRBJ2-3; 10 nucleotides agree with TRBD2. J gave up 6 bases and V 0 bases, and 9 bases lay outside the gene matches. The CDR3 is 17 residues long. Germline assignment: CDR1 LGHDT and CDR2 YNNKEL (reference sequence).

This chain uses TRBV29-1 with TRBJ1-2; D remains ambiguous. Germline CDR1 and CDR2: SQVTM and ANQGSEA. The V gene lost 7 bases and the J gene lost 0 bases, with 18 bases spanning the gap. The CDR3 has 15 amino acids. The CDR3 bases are TGCAGCGAGACCGAGTGGCTGAACACTAACTATGGCTACACCTTC. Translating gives CSETEWLNTNYGYTF.

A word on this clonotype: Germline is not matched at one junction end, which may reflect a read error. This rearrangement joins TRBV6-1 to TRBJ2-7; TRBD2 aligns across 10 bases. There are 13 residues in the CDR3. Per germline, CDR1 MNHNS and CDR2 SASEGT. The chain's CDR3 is CASTQLAGYGQYF. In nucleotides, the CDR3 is TGTGCCAGCACCCAACTAGCGGGATACGGGCAGTACTTC.

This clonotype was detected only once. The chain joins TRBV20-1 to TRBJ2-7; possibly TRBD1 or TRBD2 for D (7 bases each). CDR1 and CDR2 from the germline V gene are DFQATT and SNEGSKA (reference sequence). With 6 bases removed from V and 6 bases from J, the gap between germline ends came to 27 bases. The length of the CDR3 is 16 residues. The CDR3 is CSARGVAGPPGGEQYF. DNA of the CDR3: TGCAGTGCCAGGGGGGTAGCGGGCCCGCCGGGTGGCGAGCAGTACTTC.

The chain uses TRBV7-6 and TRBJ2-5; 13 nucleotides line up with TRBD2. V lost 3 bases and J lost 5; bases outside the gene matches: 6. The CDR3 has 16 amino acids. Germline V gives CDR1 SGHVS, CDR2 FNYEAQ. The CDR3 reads CASSFGLAGVGETQYF. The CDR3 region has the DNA TGTGCCAGCAGCTTCGGACTAGCGGGAGTAGGGGAGACCCAGTACTTC.

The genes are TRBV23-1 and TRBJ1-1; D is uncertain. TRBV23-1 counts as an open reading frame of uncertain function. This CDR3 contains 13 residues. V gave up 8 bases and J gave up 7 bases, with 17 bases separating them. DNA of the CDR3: TGCGCCAGCTACGTCAGGCTCAACCGTGAAGCTTTCTTT. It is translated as CASYVRLNREAFF.

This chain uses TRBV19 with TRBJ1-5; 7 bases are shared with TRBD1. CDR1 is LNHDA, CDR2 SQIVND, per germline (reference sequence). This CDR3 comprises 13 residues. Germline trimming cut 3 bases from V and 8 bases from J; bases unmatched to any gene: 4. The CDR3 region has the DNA TGTGCCAGTAGTATGGAGGGGGCGAAGCCCCAGCATTTT. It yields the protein CASSMEGAKPQHF. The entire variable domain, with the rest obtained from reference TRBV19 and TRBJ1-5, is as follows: DGGITQSPKYLFRKEGQNVTLSCEQNLNHDAMYWYRQDPGQGLRLIYYSQIVNDFQKGDIAEGYSVSREKKESFPLTVTSAQKNPTAFYLCASSMEGAKPQHFGDGTRLSIL.

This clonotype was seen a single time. Written as DNA, the CDR3 is TGTGCCAGCAGCTCCCGGTCGACAGGGATCGGCGGCTACACCTTC. It encodes CASSSRSTGIGGYTF. This chain joins TRBV7-2 and TRBJ1-2, with 7 bases aligning to TRBD1. CDR3 size: 15 residues. The germline CDR1 and CDR2 sequences are SGHTA and FQGNSA. Trimming cost V 4 bases and J 8 bases; bases outside gene matches: 13.

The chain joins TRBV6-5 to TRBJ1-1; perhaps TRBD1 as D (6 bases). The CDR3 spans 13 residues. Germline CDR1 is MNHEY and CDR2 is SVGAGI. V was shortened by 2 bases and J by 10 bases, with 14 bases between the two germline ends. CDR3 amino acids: CASSYPGAGRAFF. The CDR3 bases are TGTGCCAGCAGTTACCCGGGGGCAGGGCGAGCTTTCTTT.